Listed here are 14 T cell receptor beta chains from one sample, sequenced in a study of CD8 T cells in Susac syndrome. An amount of RNA that ranged from roughly 0.45 to 1 ug was reverse transcribed with random hexamers. TCRdb re-derived calls from the immunoSEQ multiplex PCR reads in MiXCR, one entry per CDR3 protein. In the table there are 400,000 to 550,000 distinct CDR3 sequences, approximately 85% of which are singletons. Sequencing was carried out using CD8+ T cells from PBMCs. Source of these receptors: a human donor with multiple sclerosis.

The sample holds a few counts of this clonotype. The chain recombines TRBV19 with TRBJ1-5; D gene uncertain. Trimming stripped 4 bases from V and 4 bases from J, with 8 bases between. Germline V lookup: CDR1 LNHDA, CDR2 SQIVND (reference sequence). The CDR3 contains 13 residues. The CDR3 nucleotides read TGTGCCAGTAGTAAGACGGAAAATCAGCCCCAGCATTTT. It encodes CASSKTENQPQHF.

The chain links TRBV5-4 to TRBJ2-2; D gene ambiguous. The CDR3 is 17 residues long. V was clipped by 2 bases and J by 3 bases, with 17 bases between them. Germline-derived CDR1 and CDR2 are SGHNT and YYREEE (reference sequence). CDR3 nucleotides: TGTGCCAGCAGCTTTGATTCGGTGATAGCAGACACCGGGGAGCTGTTTTTT. Its protein is CASSFDSVIADTGELFF.

The genes are TRBV29-1 and TRBJ2-7; 8 nucleotides line up with TRBD2. This CDR3 region has 16 residues. Trimming took 4 bases from V and 7 from J; bases not matched to a gene: 18. The germline V gene encodes CDR1 SQVTM and CDR2 ANQGSEA. This CDR3 reads CSVVVTLRASGGEQYF. The CDR3, as DNA: TGCAGCGTTGTAGTGACTCTGCGGGCCTCGGGGGGGGAGCAGTACTTC.

The sample holds a few counts of this clonotype. V usage is TRBV7-2 and J usage is TRBJ2-7; D is ambiguous. CDR1 is SGHTA and CDR2 is FQGNSA in the germline V gene. This CDR3 comprises 12 residues. Trimming took off 4 bases at V and 3 bases at J, with 7 bases between the two ends. CDR3 DNA: TGTGCCAGCAGCTCGAGAATCTACGAGCAGTACTTC. This gives the protein CASSSRIYEQYF.

This clonotype was seen only a few times. V gene TRBV20-1 combines with J gene TRBJ2-7; D ambiguous. CDR3 length equals 14 residues. Per germline, CDR1 DFQATT and CDR2 SNEGSKA (reference sequence). V lost 3 bases and J 4 bases, leaving 16 bases between the germline ends. The CDR3 reads CSASRSSDLYEQYF. CDR3 DNA: TGCAGTGCTAGTCGGTCGTCCGACCTGTACGAGCAGTACTTC.

A single count supports this clonotype. V usage is TRBV20-1 and J usage is TRBJ2-1, with 11 nucleotides matching TRBD2. J gave up 3 bases and V 0 bases, and 7 bases lay outside the gene matches. This CDR3 contains 17 residues. Germline loops: CDR1 DFQATT, CDR2 SNEGSKA (reference sequence). In DNA, the CDR3 is TGCAGTGCTAGAGATCTACTAGCGGGGGACCTCTACAATGAGCAGTTCTTC. As protein: CSARDLLAGDLYNEQFF.

J is TRBJ2-3 and V is TRBV6-2 or TRBV6-3; D is perhaps TRBD2 (6 bases). CDR1 is MNHEY, CDR2 SVGEGT, per germline. Trimming cost V 0 bases and J 2 bases, with 12 bases left between them. The CDR3 has 16 amino acids. The CDR3 loop is CASSYSERAYTDTQYF. The DNA for the CDR3 is TGTGCCAGCAGTTACTCTGAGCGGGCTTACACAGATACGCAGTATTTT.

The gene calls are TRBV4-2 and TRBJ1-1; D is undetermined. The CDR3 is 14 amino acids. From germline, CDR1 is LGHNA and CDR2 YNFKEQ. Trimming removed 4 bases at V and 6 bases at J, with 15 bases between. The CDR3, as DNA: TGTGCCAGCAGCCTGCCGGGAAGGTTTCCTGAAGCTTTCTTT. Residues: CASSLPGRFPEAFF.

The DNA for the CDR3 is TGTGCCAGCAGTTTCCCACTAGCGGGAGGGCTAGATGAGCAGTTCTTC. This gives the protein CASSFPLAGGLDEQFF. This chain uses TRBV28 with TRBJ2-1, with TRBD2 identical over 13 bases. The trim removed 3 bases at V and 8 bases at J, leaving 7 bases unmatched. The CDR3 spans 16 residues. Germline V CDR1 and CDR2: MDHEN, SYDVKM.

The chain carries TRBV6-5 and TRBJ2-7; 12 bases match TRBD2. This CDR3 is 14 amino acids long. Trimming cost V 4 bases and J 3 bases; bases outside gene matches: 1. Germline CDR1 and CDR2: MNHEY and SVGAGI. CDR3 in amino acids: CASSSSGGVYEQYF. The CDR3 coding sequence is TGTGCCAGCAGTTCTAGCGGGGGGGTCTACGAGCAGTACTTC.

This sequence joins TRBV5-1 and TRBJ1-1; D is possibly TRBD1 (5 bases). Trimming removed 0 bases at V and 0 bases at J, with 12 bases between. CDR1 and CDR2 from the germline V gene are SGHRS and YFSETQ. The CDR3 spans 16 residues. The CDR3 loop is CASSLGGLAMNTEAFF. Here the CDR3 DNA reads TGCGCCAGCAGCTTGGGGGGCCTAGCTATGAACACTGAAGCTTTCTTT. The complete variable domain, with remaining parts taken from reference TRBV5-1 and TRBJ1-1, reads KAGVTQTPRYLIKTRGQQVTLSCSPISGHRSVSWYQQTPGQGLQFLFEYFSETQRNKGNFPGRFSGRQFSNSRSEMNVSTLELGDSALYLCASSLGGLAMNTEAFFGQGTRLTVV.

This chain connects TRBV5-4 to TRBJ2-1; 7 bases are a match to TRBD1. Per the germline V gene, CDR1 is SGHNT and CDR2 is YYREEE (reference sequence). CDR3 length: 13 residues. V shed 4 bases and J 9 bases; nucleotides not matched to a gene: 7. The CDR3 DNA follows: TGTGCCAGCAGCAAGGACAGGTATTTTGAGCAGTTCTTC. This gives the protein CASSKDRYFEQFF.

This chain connects TRBV27 to TRBJ2-7; the match to TRBD2 covers 10 bases. The trim removed 5 bases at V and 0 bases at J, leaving 13 bases unmatched. Germline V gene lookup returns CDR1 MNHEY and CDR2 SMNVEV (reference sequence). This CDR3 is built from 18 residues. The DNA for the CDR3 is TGTGCCAGCAGTCCCCTGACTAGCGGGCCCCCGAGCTCCTACGAGCAGTACTTC. This codes for CASSPLTSGPPSSYEQYF.

J is TRBJ1-1 and V is TRBV11-2; D ambiguous. The CDR3 runs to 13 residues. V was shortened by 8 bases and J by 0 bases, with 10 bases between the two germline ends. The germline V gene encodes CDR1 SGHAT and CDR2 FQNNGV. CDR3 nucleotides: TGTGCCAGCTCTGCAATGATGAACACTGAAGCTTTCTTT. Protein product: CASSAMMNTEAFF.